A selection of T cell receptor beta chains follows, all from one sample in a study of blood T cell repertoires in COVID-19. Sequencing used immunoSEQ multiplex PCR; TCRdb keeps in-frame clones, though not all of them. The table has around 75,000 clones, around 90% seen once. Material for sequencing was peripheral blood. These receptors came from a man between 45 and 60 years old with acute or convalescent COVID-19. Each CDR3 is given with its conserved first and last residue. Each record gives: D gene, V gene, J gene, CDR3 protein. The D gene is left open where the match is weak.

d_gene: -; v_gene: TRBV2; j_gene: TRBJ2-3; CDR3aa: CASLQATFSTDTQYF
d_gene: TRBD2; v_gene: TRBV27; j_gene: TRBJ2-3; CDR3aa: CASSLYSAGGGEEDTQYF
d_gene: TRBD2; v_gene: TRBV15; j_gene: TRBJ2-1; CDR3aa: CATRKREGRFNEQFF
d_gene: TRBD1; v_gene: TRBV19; j_gene: TRBJ1-6; CDR3aa: CASNPLDRGNNSPLHF
d_gene: -; v_gene: TRBV19; j_gene: TRBJ1-2; CDR3aa: CASSEQGEYGYTF
d_gene: TRBD2; v_gene: TRBV30; j_gene: TRBJ2-6; CDR3aa: CAWTLKAGVSGANVLTF
d_gene: TRBD1; v_gene: TRBV18; j_gene: TRBJ2-7; CDR3aa: CASSAGTARDEQYF
d_gene: -; v_gene: TRBV4-1; j_gene: TRBJ2-7; CDR3aa: CASSQEWRYEQYF
d_gene: TRBD2; v_gene: TRBV7-9; j_gene: TRBJ2-5; CDR3aa: CASSLFAGGPETQYF
d_gene: -; v_gene: TRBV12-3/TRBV12-4; j_gene: TRBJ2-7; CDR3aa: CASSAQGYEQYF
d_gene: -; v_gene: TRBV6-2/TRBV6-3; j_gene: TRBJ2-1; CDR3aa: CASSYKSVTYNEQFF
d_gene: TRBD2; v_gene: TRBV6-5; j_gene: TRBJ2-1; CDR3aa: CASRGTSFGEQFF
d_gene: -; v_gene: TRBV6-5; j_gene: TRBJ2-1; CDR3aa: CASSPPGSSYNEQFF
d_gene: -; v_gene: TRBV19; j_gene: TRBJ2-5; CDR3aa: CASSIGGQETQYF
d_gene: -; v_gene: TRBV7-9; j_gene: TRBJ2-1; CDR3aa: CASSFYEGGEQFF
d_gene: TRBD2; v_gene: TRBV7-9; j_gene: TRBJ2-1; CDR3aa: CASSLWTSGEDEQFF
d_gene: -; v_gene: TRBV24-1; j_gene: TRBJ2-3; CDR3aa: CATSGGVSTDTQYF
d_gene: -; v_gene: TRBV10-3; j_gene: TRBJ2-7; CDR3aa: CAISDGQRNDEQYF
d_gene: TRBD1; v_gene: TRBV30; j_gene: TRBJ2-7; CDR3aa: CAWRHSGQGAGEQYF
d_gene: TRBD2; v_gene: TRBV27; j_gene: TRBJ2-2; CDR3aa: CASSFRLAGNTGELFF
d_gene: -; v_gene: TRBV7-2; j_gene: TRBJ2-7; CDR3aa: CASSRETYEQYF
d_gene: -; v_gene: TRBV5-1; j_gene: TRBJ1-5; CDR3aa: CASSLVAGNQPQHF
d_gene: TRBD2; v_gene: TRBV3-1/TRBV3-2; j_gene: TRBJ2-1; CDR3aa: CASSQVRLATYNEQFF
d_gene: -; v_gene: TRBV11-2; j_gene: TRBJ1-2; CDR3aa: CASSPLVQGRGYGYTF